The rows below give T cell receptor beta chains drawn from one sample of a study of technical replicates of blood from a few donors. TCRdb's table, derived via immunoSEQ multiplex PCR, lists solely in-frame clones and lacks some. Among approximately 60,000 clones listed, approximately 83% were seen once. The sample was PBMCs. Receptors originate from a human donor in good health. Some clones in this sample may be carry-over from other donors' samples. Both conserved end residues are part of each CDR3. Each record gives: D gene, J gene, V gene, CDR3 DNA, CDR3 protein. A D gene is named only where the DNA matches it firmly.

.	TRBJ2-5	TRBV6-6	TGTGCCAGCAGTTCCGCGGGGGAGACCCAGTACTTC	CASSSAGETQYF
.	TRBJ2-2	TRBV10-3	TGTGCCATCAGTGAGTCCGGGACTCGCAACACCGGGGAGCTGTTTTTT	CAISESGTRNTGELFF
TRBD1	TRBJ1-6	TRBV6-1	TGTGCCAGCAGTGAATATAGAAGGGACAGCGGTTCACCCCTCCACTTT	CASSEYRRDSGSPLHF
.	TRBJ1-5	TRBV11-2	TGTGCCAGCAGCCGGGGGAGGAGCAATCAGCCCCAGCATTTT	CASSRGRSNQPQHF
.	TRBJ2-3	TRBV15	TGTGCCACCAAAATGACACAGATCACAGATACGCAGTATTTT	CATKMTQITDTQYF
TRBD2	TRBJ2-5	TRBV6-5	TGTGCCAGCAGTTACGGGCTAGCGGGGTCACAAGAGACCCAGTACTTC	CASSYGLAGSQETQYF
TRBD2	TRBJ2-3	TRBV4-1	TGCGCCAGCAGCCAAGTGAGGGGAGCGGGGGACACAGATACGCAGTATTTT	CASSQVRGAGDTDTQYF
.	TRBJ1-2	TRBV18	TGTGCCAGCTCACGGTGGCAGGGTACCTATGGCTACACCTTC	CASSRWQGTYGYTF
TRBD2	TRBJ2-7	TRBV6-5	TGTGCCAGCAGTTATACTAGCGGGAGCTCCTACGAGCAGTACTTC	CASSYTSGSSYEQYF
TRBD1	TRBJ1-6	TRBV18	TGTGCCAGCTCACAAGCCGGGACAGCTAATTCACCCCTCCACTTT	CASSQAGTANSPLHF
TRBD1	TRBJ1-5	TRBV4-3	TGCGCCAGCAGCCTCACAGGGGAATCTAATCAGCCCCAGCATTTT	CASSLTGESNQPQHF
.	TRBJ1-5	TRBV30	TGTGCCTGGAGTGCTGGGTATTGGGGGGCCCAGCATTTT	CAWSAGYWGAQHF
TRBD2	TRBJ2-1	TRBV5-6	TGTGCCAGCAGTACCGGACTAGCGGTTTCGACGGGGAGTGATGAGCAGTTCTTC	CASSTGLAVSTGSDEQFF